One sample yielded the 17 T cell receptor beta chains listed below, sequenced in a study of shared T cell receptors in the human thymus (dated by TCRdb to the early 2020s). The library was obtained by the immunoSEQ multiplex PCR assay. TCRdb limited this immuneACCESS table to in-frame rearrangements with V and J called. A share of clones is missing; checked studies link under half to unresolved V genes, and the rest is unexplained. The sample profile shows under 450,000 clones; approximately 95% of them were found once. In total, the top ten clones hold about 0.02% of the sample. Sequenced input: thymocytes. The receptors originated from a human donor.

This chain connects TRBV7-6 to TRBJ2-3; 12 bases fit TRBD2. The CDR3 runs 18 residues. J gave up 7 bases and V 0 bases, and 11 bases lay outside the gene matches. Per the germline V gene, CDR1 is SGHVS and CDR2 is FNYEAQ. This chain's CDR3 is CASSLAHLAGGFYHTQYF. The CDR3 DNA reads TGTGCCAGCAGCTTAGCGCACCTAGCGGGAGGGTTTTACCATACGCAGTATTTT.

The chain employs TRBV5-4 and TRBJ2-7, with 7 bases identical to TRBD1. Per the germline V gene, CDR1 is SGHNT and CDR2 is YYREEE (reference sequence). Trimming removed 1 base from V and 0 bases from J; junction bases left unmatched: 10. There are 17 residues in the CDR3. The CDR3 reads CASSLYPGQVSSYEQYF. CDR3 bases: TGTGCCAGCAGCTTGTACCCCGGACAGGTTAGCTCCTACGAGCAGTACTTC.

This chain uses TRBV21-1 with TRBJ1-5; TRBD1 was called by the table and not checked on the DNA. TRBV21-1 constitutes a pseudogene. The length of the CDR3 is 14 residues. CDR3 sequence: CASSKNSSNQPQHF. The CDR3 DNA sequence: TGTGCCAGCAGCAAGAACAGTAGCAATCAGCCCCAGCATTTT.

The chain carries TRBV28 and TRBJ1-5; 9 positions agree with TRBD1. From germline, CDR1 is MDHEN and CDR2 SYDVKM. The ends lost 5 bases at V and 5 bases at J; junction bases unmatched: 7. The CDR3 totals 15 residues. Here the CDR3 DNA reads TGTGCCAGCAGTCCACCGACAGGGGGGGATCAGCCCCAGCATTTT. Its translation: CASSPPTGGDQPQHF.

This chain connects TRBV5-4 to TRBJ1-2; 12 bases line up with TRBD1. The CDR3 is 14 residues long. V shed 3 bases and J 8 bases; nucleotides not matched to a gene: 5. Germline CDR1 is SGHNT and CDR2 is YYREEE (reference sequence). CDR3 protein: CASSWGQGAGGYTF. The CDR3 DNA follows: TGTGCCAGCAGCTGGGGACAGGGGGCAGGGGGCTACACCTTC.

The CDR3, as DNA: TGTGCCAGCAGTTTAGACCGGGAGGGAAAGGTGGGTAATGAGCAGTTCTTC. Its protein is CASSLDREGKVGNEQFF. The chain carries TRBV27 and TRBJ2-1; 8 bases align to TRBD2. Germline lookup yields CDR1 MNHEY and CDR2 SMNVEV (reference sequence). The ends lost 2 bases at V and 7 bases at J; junction bases unmatched: 13. The CDR3 is 17 amino acids.

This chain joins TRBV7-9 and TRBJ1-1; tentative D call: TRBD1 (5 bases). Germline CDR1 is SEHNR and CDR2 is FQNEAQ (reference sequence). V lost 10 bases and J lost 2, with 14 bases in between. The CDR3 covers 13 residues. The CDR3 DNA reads TGTGCCACGACACTCGACAGAAACACTGAAGCTTTCTTT. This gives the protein CATTLDRNTEAFF.

This CDR3 is CASSFQGRQGLLEQYF. The CDR3 DNA follows: TGTGCCAGCAGCTTCCAGGGGAGACAGGGACTTCTAGAGCAGTACTTC. V usage is TRBV7-2 and J usage is TRBJ2-7; the D gene is possibly TRBD1 (7 bases). The germline gives CDR1 SGHTA, CDR2 FQGNSA. This CDR3 has 16 amino acids. The V and J ends lost 3 bases and 7 bases respectively, with 22 bases between them.

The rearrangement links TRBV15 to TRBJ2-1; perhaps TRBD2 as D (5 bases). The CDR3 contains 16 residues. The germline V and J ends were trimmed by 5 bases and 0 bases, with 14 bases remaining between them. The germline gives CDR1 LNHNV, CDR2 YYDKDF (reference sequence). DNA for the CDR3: TGTGCCACCAGCGCGAAATTAGCGAGCTCCTACAATGAGCAGTTCTTC. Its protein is CATSAKLASSYNEQFF.

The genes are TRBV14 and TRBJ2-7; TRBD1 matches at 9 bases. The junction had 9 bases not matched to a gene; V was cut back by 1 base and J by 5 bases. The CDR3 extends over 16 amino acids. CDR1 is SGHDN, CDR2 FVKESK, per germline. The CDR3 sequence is CASSQGWGTGSHEQYF. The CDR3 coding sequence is TGTGCCAGCAGCCAAGGTTGGGGGACAGGGAGCCACGAGCAGTACTTC.

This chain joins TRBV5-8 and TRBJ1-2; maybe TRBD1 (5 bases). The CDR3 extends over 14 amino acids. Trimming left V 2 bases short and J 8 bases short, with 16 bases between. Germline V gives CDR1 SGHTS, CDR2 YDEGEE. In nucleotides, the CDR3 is TGTGCCAGCAGCTTTTATGGGGTGTGGGGCGGCTACACCTTC. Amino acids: CASSFYGVWGGYTF.

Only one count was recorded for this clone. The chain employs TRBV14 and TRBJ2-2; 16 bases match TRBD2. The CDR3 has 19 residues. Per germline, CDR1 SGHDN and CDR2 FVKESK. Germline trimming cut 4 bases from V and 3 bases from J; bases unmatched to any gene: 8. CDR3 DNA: TGTGCCAGCAGCCTGAAAGGGGGACTAGCGGGAGGGGACACCGGGGAGCTGTTTTTT. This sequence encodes CASSLKGGLAGGDTGELFF.

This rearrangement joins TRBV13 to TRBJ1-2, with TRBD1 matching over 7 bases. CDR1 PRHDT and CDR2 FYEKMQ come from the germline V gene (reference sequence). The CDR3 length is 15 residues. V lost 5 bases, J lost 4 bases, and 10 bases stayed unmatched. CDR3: CASSTKNRGVYGYTF. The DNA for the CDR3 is TGTGCCAGCAGCACAAAGAACAGGGGAGTCTATGGCTACACCTTC.

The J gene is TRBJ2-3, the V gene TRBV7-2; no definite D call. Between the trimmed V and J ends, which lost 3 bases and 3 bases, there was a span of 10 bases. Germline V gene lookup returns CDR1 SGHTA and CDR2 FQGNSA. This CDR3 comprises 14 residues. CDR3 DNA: TGTGCCAGCAGCTTGAGTAGAAGGACAGATACGCAGTATTTT. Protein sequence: CASSLSRRTDTQYF.

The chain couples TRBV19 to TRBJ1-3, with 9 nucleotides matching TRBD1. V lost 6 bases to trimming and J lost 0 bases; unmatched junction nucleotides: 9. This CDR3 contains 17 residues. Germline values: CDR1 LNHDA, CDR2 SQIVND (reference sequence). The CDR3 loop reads CASSQPGQGGSGNTIYF. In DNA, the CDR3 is TGTGCCAGTAGCCAACCGGGACAGGGTGGCTCTGGAAACACCATATATTTT. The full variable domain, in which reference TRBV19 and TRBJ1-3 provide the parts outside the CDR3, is DGGITQSPKYLFRKEGQNVTLSCEQNLNHDAMYWYRQDPGQGLRLIYYSQIVNDFQKGDIAEGYSVSREKKESFPLTVTSAQKNPTAFYLCASSQPGQGGSGNTIYFGEGSWLTVV.

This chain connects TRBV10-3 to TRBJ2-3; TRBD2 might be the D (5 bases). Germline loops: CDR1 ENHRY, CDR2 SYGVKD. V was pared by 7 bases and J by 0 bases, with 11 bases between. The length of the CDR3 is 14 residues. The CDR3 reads CAIKERPSTDTQYF. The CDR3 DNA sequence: TGTGCCATCAAAGAGCGGCCAAGCACAGATACGCAGTATTTT.

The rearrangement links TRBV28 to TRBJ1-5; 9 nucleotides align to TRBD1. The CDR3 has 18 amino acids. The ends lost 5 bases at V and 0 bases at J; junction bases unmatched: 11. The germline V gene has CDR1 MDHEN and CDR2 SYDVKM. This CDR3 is CASSRDRAAGYSNQPQHF. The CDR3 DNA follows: TGTGCCAGCAGTCGGGACAGGGCCGCCGGATATAGCAATCAGCCCCAGCATTTT.